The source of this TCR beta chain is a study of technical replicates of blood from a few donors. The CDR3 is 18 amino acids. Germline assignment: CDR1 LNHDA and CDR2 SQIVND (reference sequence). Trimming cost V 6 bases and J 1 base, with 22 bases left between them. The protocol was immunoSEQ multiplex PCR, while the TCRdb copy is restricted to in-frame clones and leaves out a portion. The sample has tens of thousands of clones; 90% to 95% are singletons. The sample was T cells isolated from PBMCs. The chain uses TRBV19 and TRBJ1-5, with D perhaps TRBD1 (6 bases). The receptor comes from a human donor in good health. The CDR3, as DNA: TGTGCCAGTAGCCCCGAGGGGGGGGTTTGGATGAGCAATCAGCCCCAGCATTTT. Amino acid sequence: CASSPEGGVWMSNQPQHF.